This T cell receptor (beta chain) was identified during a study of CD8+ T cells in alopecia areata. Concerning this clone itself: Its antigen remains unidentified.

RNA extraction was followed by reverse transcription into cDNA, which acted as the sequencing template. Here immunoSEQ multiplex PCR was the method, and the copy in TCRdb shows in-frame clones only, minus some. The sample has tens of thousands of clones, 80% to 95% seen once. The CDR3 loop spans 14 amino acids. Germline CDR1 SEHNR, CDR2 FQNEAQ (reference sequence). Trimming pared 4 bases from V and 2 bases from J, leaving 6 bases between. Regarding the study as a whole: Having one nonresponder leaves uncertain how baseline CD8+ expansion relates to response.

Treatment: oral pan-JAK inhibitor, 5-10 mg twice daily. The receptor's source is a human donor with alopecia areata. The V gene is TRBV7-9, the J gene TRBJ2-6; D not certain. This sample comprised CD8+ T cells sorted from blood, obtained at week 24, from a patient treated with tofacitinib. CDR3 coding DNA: TGTGCCAGCAGCTCTCAAGCTGGGGCCAACGTCCTGACTTTC. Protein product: CASSSQAGANVLTF. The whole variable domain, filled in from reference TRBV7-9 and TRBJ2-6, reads DTGVSQNPRHKITKRGQNVTFRCDPISEHNRLYWYRQTLGQGPEFLTYFQNEAQLEKSRLLSDRFSAERPKGSFSTLEIQRTEQGDSAMYLCASSSQAGANVLTFGAGSRLTVL.